The 9 T cell receptor beta chains below were found in one sample sequenced in a study of blood T cell repertoires in COVID-19 (dated by TCRdb to about 2020). The library was produced with the immunoSEQ multiplex PCR assay. In TCRdb, the immuneACCESS table is reduced to in-frame sequences with V and J assigned. These tables do not hold every clone; where another copy was compared, an unresolved V gene accounts for under half, and the others remain unexplained. The sample includes 250,000 or so clones, with around 90% observed a single time. The ten largest clones take up around 1.9% of the sample. Material: peripheral blood. Receptors were obtained from a woman aged 55-70 years with COVID-19, enrolled during active disease.

The chain employs TRBV7-3 and TRBJ2-5; D uncertain. The CDR3 is 13 amino acids. V was pared by 4 bases and J by 2 bases, with 8 bases between. The germline V gene has CDR1 SGHTA and CDR2 FQGTGA. The CDR3 loop reads CASSSGWQETQYF. CDR3 in DNA: TGTGCCAGCAGCTCAGGTTGGCAAGAGACCCAGTACTTC. Variable domain in full (rest from reference TRBV7-3 and TRBJ2-5): GAGVSQTPSNKVTEKGKYVELRCDPISGHTALYWYRQSLGQGPEFLIYFQGTGAADDSGLPNDRFFAVRPEGSVSTLKIQRTERGDSAVYLCASSSGWQETQYFGPGTRLLVL.

The chain combines TRBV9 with TRBJ1-3; D unclear. The CDR3 length is 15 residues. CDR1 is SGDLS and CDR2 is YYNGEE in the germline V gene. V lost 6 bases and J lost 0, with 13 bases in between. This chain's CDR3 is CASTPGVNSGNTIYF. CDR3 DNA: TGTGCCAGCACCCCCGGGGTGAACTCTGGAAACACCATATATTTT.

This chain connects TRBV28 to TRBJ1-1, with TRBD1 matching over 8 bases. With 4 bases clipped from V and 0 bases from J, the junction kept 7 bases outside the gene matches. Per the germline V gene, CDR1 is MDHEN and CDR2 is SYDVKM. This CDR3 comprises 16 residues. The CDR3 DNA is TGTGCCAGCAGTTCCGGGACAGGAGTTTTGAACACTGAAGCTTTCTTT. Its protein is CASSSGTGVLNTEAFF.

The chain couples TRBV10-3 to TRBJ1-2; D might be TRBD1 (6 bases). The CDR3 spans 15 residues. Germline loops: CDR1 ENHRY, CDR2 SYGVKD. V was clipped by 0 bases and J by 2 bases, with 10 bases between them. CDR3 amino acids: CAISESRQANYGYTF. The CDR3 coding sequence is TGTGCCATCAGTGAGTCGAGACAGGCAAACTATGGCTACACCTTC.

This clone was recorded once. This chain uses TRBV5-1 with TRBJ1-3, with 10 bases identical to TRBD1. V gave up 4 bases and J gave up 0 bases; unmatched junction bases: 4. CDR1 and CDR2 from the germline V gene are SGHRS and YFSETQ. The length of the CDR3 is 16 residues. The CDR3 DNA follows: TGCGCCAGCAGCCCCCGACAGGGGGCCTCTGGAAACACCATATATTTT. This translates into CASSPRQGASGNTIYF.

V and J are TRBV19 and TRBJ2-7; 7 nucleotides match TRBD1. Germline CDR1 is LNHDA and CDR2 is SQIVND (reference sequence). The junction had 21 bases not matched to a gene; V was cut back by 5 bases and J by 2 bases. CDR3 length equals 19 residues. CDR3 residues: CASSPRTRRDSFRPYEQYF. The CDR3 DNA follows: TGTGCCAGTAGTCCTCGAACTCGTCGGGACAGCTTTCGCCCCTACGAGCAGTACTTC.

The genes are TRBV7-6 and TRBJ1-1; D is unresolved. V lost 1 base and J lost 3, with 12 bases in between. This CDR3 spans 15 amino acids. Germline V lookup: CDR1 SGHVS, CDR2 FNYEAQ. CDR3 nucleotides: TGTGCCAGCAGCTTAGTAGCCACTTGGGACACTGAAGCTTTCTTT. As protein: CASSLVATWDTEAFF.

This clone was counted once. The chain has TRBV7-2 and TRBJ1-5; 7 nucleotides align to TRBD1. V trimming: 4 bases; J trimming: 2 bases; junction bases outside the gene matches: 2. Per germline, CDR1 SGHTA and CDR2 FQGNSA. The CDR3 runs to 14 residues. The CDR3 DNA reads as TGTGCCAGCAGCTCAGGACAGGGCAATCAGCCCCAGCATTTT. It is translated as CASSSGQGNQPQHF. Full variable domain (missing parts from reference TRBV7-2 and TRBJ1-5): GAGVSQSPSNKVTEKGKDVELRCDPISGHTALYWYRQSLGQGLEFLIYFQGNSAPDKSGLPSDRFSAERTGGSVSTLTIQRTQQEDSAVYLCASSSGQGNQPQHFGDGTRLSIL.

The chain has TRBV5-1 and TRBJ2-5; D may be TRBD1 (8 bases). The CDR3 runs to 13 residues. The ends were cut back, 4 bases at V and 5 bases at J, with 12 bases in the middle. CDR1 is SGHRS, CDR2 YFSETQ, per germline. CDR3 protein: CASSIQGGETQYF. For the CDR3, the DNA is TGCGCCAGCAGCATACAGGGGGGGGAGACCCAGTACTTC.